Following are 28 T cell receptor beta chains from one sample sequenced in a study of siplizumab effects on memory and regulatory T cells. This table comes from immunoSEQ multiplex PCR, and its TCRdb copy is limited to in-frame clones, with some not included. The table shows fewer than 65,000 clones, with roughly 92% occurring only once. The sequenced sample consisted of CD8+ T cells sorted from blood. These receptors all stem from a human donor in good health.

The chain employs TRBV11-1 and TRBJ2-5, with a tentative D call TRBD2 (5 bases). V was shortened by 2 bases and J by 1 base, with 23 bases between the two germline ends. Germline assignment: CDR1 SGHAT and CDR2 FQDESV (reference sequence). This CDR3 is 19 amino acids long. For the CDR3, the DNA is TGTGCCAGCAGCTTACCAAGGAAGGAGGTCAAGCCCTTCCAAGAGACCCAGTACTTC. Translated, it gives CASSLPRKEVKPFQETQYF. The whole variable domain, remainder taken from reference TRBV11-1 and TRBJ2-5, is EAEVAQSPRYKITEKSQAVAFWCDPISGHATLYWYRQILGQGPELLVQFQDESVVDDSQLPKDRFSAERLKGVDSTLKIQPAELGDSAMYLCASSLPRKEVKPFQETQYFGPGTRLLVL.

V and J are TRBV5-1 and TRBJ2-7; D may be TRBD1 (6 bases). Trimming pared 4 bases from V and 2 bases from J, leaving 16 bases between. Germline V gene data show CDR1 as SGHRS and CDR2 as YFSETQ. The CDR3 sequence is 15 residues long. The CDR3: CASSQTPGQAYEQYF. For the CDR3, the DNA is TGCGCCAGCAGCCAAACACCGGGACAAGCCTACGAGCAGTACTTC.

CDR3 loop: CASSPWDSPNEQFF. The CDR3 DNA follows: TGTGCCAGCAGCCCGTGGGACAGCCCCAATGAGCAGTTCTTC. This chain uses TRBV7-9 with TRBJ2-1; 7 bases are a match to TRBD1. CDR3 length equals 14 residues. Germline trimming cut 5 bases from V and 6 bases from J; bases unmatched to any gene: 7. Germline assignment: CDR1 SEHNR and CDR2 FQNEAQ (reference sequence).

Only one count was recorded for this clone. This chain joins TRBV4-2 and TRBJ2-3; 11 bases are a match to TRBD2. After removal of 0 bases from V and 2 bases from J, the junction contained 7 bases not matched to a gene. The CDR3 is 18 residues long. The germline gives CDR1 LGHNA, CDR2 YNFKEQ. This CDR3 reads CASSQDQLAGGVTDTQYF. In DNA form, the CDR3 reads TGTGCCAGCAGCCAAGATCAGCTAGCGGGAGGTGTCACAGATACGCAGTATTTT.

The chain couples TRBV2 to TRBJ2-7; 9 bases agree with TRBD2. Germline values: CDR1 SNHLY, CDR2 FYNNEI. There are 15 residues in the CDR3. V lost 4 bases to trimming and J lost 1 base; unmatched junction nucleotides: 5. Here the CDR3 DNA reads TGTGCCAGCAGTGGTGGCGGGAGGGCTTCCTACGAGCAGTACTTC. It is translated as CASSGGGRASYEQYF.

The chain carries TRBV7-8 and TRBJ1-1, with 8 bases that match TRBD1. Germline CDR1 SGHVS, CDR2 FQNEAQ. This CDR3 has 13 residues. Trimming cost V 3 bases and J 7 bases; bases outside gene matches: 4. Written as DNA, the CDR3 is TGTGCCAGCAGCTTCGACAGGGGTATTGAAGCTTTCTTT. Its protein is CASSFDRGIEAFF.

This chain connects TRBV9 to TRBJ1-1, with 7 bases that match TRBD1. Per germline, CDR1 SGDLS and CDR2 YYNGEE. The CDR3 has 14 residues. After removal of 3 bases from V and 6 bases from J, the junction contained 8 bases not matched to a gene. CDR3 protein: CASSETGQWAEAFF. In DNA, the CDR3 is TGTGCCAGCAGCGAGACAGGGCAATGGGCTGAAGCTTTCTTT.

This rearrangement joins TRBV5-1 to TRBJ1-2; D ambiguous. Germline V gene data show CDR1 as SGHRS and CDR2 as YFSETQ. CDR3 size: 16 residues. V lost 5 bases, J lost 4 bases, and 21 bases lay in between. The CDR3 DNA follows: TGCGCCAGCAGTCCCTATTCCTCCCTCGATATCTATGGCTACACCTTC. Translated: CASSPYSSLDIYGYTF.

This rearrangement joins TRBV7-3 to TRBJ2-2; D unclear. Trimming took off 5 bases at V and 6 bases at J, with 7 bases between the two ends. The CDR3 length is 12 residues. Looked up from germline, CDR1 is SGHTA and CDR2 is FQGTGA. CDR3 DNA: TGTGCCAGCAGCATTATCCCCGGGGAGCTGTTTTTT. Its translation: CASSIIPGELFF.

The chain carries TRBV9 and TRBJ2-5; D is uncertain. Matching the DNA end better, TRBJ2-7 makes the J call doubtful. The CDR3 has 13 residues. Looked up from germline, CDR1 is SGDLS and CDR2 is YYNGEE. Written as DNA, the CDR3 is TGTGCCAGCAGCCCAGCTACGGACGACGAGCAGTACTTC. Its translation: CASSPATDDEQYF.

V gene TRBV28 combines with J gene TRBJ2-1; 13 bases are shared with TRBD2. The CDR3 sequence is 15 residues long. V lost 8 bases to trimming and J lost 10 bases; unmatched junction nucleotides: 11. From germline, CDR1 is MDHEN and CDR2 SYDVKM. This CDR3 reads CASALGLAGVLEQFF. As DNA, the CDR3 is TGTGCCAGCGCCTTAGGACTAGCGGGAGTCTTGGAGCAGTTCTTC.

Sample share makes this clone medium-sized. This sequence joins TRBV6-4 and TRBJ2-2, with a weak D call TRBD2 (6 bases). CDR1 MRHNA and CDR2 SNTAGT come from the germline V gene. V lost 3 bases, J lost 1 base, and 6 bases lay in between. The CDR3 contains 14 residues. The CDR3 spells CASSERENTGELFF. In nucleotides, the CDR3 is TGTGCCAGCAGTGAGCGGGAGAACACCGGGGAGCTGTTTTTT.

The rearrangement links TRBV18 to TRBJ2-1, with D perhaps TRBD2 (5 bases). V was clipped by 3 bases and J by 0 bases, with 12 bases between them. The CDR3 spans 16 residues. CDR1 KGHSH and CDR2 LQKENI come from the germline V gene. The CDR3 coding sequence is TGTGCCAGCTCACCTGGAGCGGAAAGCTCCTACAATGAGCAGTTCTTC. Translating it yields CASSPGAESSYNEQFF.

The genes are TRBV27 and TRBJ1-2, with D unclear. Per germline, CDR1 MNHEY and CDR2 SMNVEV (reference sequence). This CDR3 contains 13 residues. V gave up 7 bases and J gave up 3 bases, with 12 bases separating them. DNA for the CDR3: TGTGCCAGCAAACGGGGAACCGACTATGGCTACACCTTC. Amino acids: CASKRGTDYGYTF.

The chain has TRBV7-3 and TRBJ2-5; TRBD2 matches 16 bases. V shed 2 bases, J shed 4 bases, and the junction held 7 bases outside the gene matches. Germline CDR1 SGHTA, CDR2 FQGTGA. The CDR3 contains 18 residues. CDR3 residues: CASSLRGLAGGPLETQYF. CDR3 bases: TGTGCCAGCAGCTTACGGGGACTAGCGGGAGGGCCTTTAGAGACCCAGTACTTC.

The table lists this clone with a count of one. The chain has TRBV30 and TRBJ2-7; D not certain. CDR3 length: 11 amino acids. Germline loops: CDR1 GTSNPN, CDR2 SVGIG (reference sequence). V was clipped by 5 bases and J by 4 bases, with 9 bases between them. CDR3 DNA sequence: TGTGCCTGGGGTATCAGATACGAGCAGTACTTC. Protein sequence: CAWGIRYEQYF.

This chain connects TRBV28 to TRBJ1-1; D unclear. From germline, CDR1 is MDHEN and CDR2 SYDVKM. Trimming pared 7 bases from V and 0 bases from J, leaving 9 bases between. The CDR3 runs 13 residues. This chain's CDR3 is CASNGRMNTEAFF. The CDR3 DNA is TGTGCCAGCAACGGGCGGATGAACACTGAAGCTTTCTTT.

The rearrangement links TRBV7-8 to TRBJ2-5; D remains ambiguous. Trimming stripped 1 base from V and 4 bases from J, with 7 bases between. This CDR3 has 13 residues. Germline assignment: CDR1 SGHVS and CDR2 FQNEAQ. CDR3 amino acids: CASSLESVETQYF. As DNA, the CDR3 is TGTGCCAGCAGCTTAGAGTCCGTAGAGACCCAGTACTTC.

The V and J genes are TRBV5-1 and TRBJ1-2, with D maybe TRBD1 (5 bases). This CDR3 spans 16 amino acids. Germline CDR1 is SGHRS and CDR2 is YFSETQ. The V end was cut by 0 bases, the J end by 6 bases, with 18 bases between. CDR3 DNA sequence: TGCGCCAGCAGCTTGGGACCCAGGGTTTGGTCTCATGGCTACACCTTC. Translating it yields CASSLGPRVWSHGYTF.

This chain uses TRBV28 with TRBJ1-5, with no clear D. From germline, CDR1 is MDHEN and CDR2 SYDVKM. Between the trimmed V and J ends, which lost 5 bases and 3 bases, there was a span of 11 bases. The CDR3 runs 14 residues. CDR3 nucleotide sequence: TGTGCCAGCAGTCCAGAGATCACCAATCAGCCCCAGCATTTT. Amino acids: CASSPEITNQPQHF.

The chain links TRBV27 to TRBJ2-7; D possibly matches TRBD1 or TRBD2 (6 bases each). V lost 0 bases and J lost 4, with 13 bases in between. The CDR3 totals 15 residues. The germline gives CDR1 MNHEY, CDR2 SMNVEV (reference sequence). DNA of the CDR3: TGTGCCAGCAGTTTATCTCTGGAGGGGGTGTACGAGCAGTACTTC. This encodes CASSLSLEGVYEQYF.

The chain carries TRBV9 and TRBJ2-5; TRBD2 matches 10 bases. The CDR3 consists of 16 residues. Trimming removed 0 bases from V and 1 base from J; junction bases left unmatched: 3. The germline V gene encodes CDR1 SGDLS and CDR2 YYNGEE. CDR3 bases: TGTGCCAGCAGCGTAGGTAGCGGGAGGCGCCAAGAGACCCAGTACTTC. It is translated as CASSVGSGRRQETQYF.

The chain recombines TRBV7-9 with TRBJ1-2; the D is unclear. V lost 2 bases and J 5 bases, leaving 9 bases between the germline ends. The germline V gene encodes CDR1 SEHNR and CDR2 FQNEAQ (reference sequence). The CDR3 has 13 residues. This chain's CDR3 is CASSLMSSYGYTF. The CDR3 DNA follows: TGTGCCAGCAGCTTAATGTCTAGTTATGGCTACACCTTC.

There are a few counts of this clone. V usage is TRBV28 and J usage is TRBJ2-2, with D perhaps given as TRBD1 or TRBD2 (6 bases each). Germline V gives CDR1 MDHEN, CDR2 SYDVKM. Trimming cost V 4 bases and J 2 bases, with 11 bases left between them. There are 15 residues in the CDR3. The CDR3 region has the DNA TGTGCCAGCAGTTGGGGGGACACCAACACCGGGGAGCTGTTTTTT. Residues: CASSWGDTNTGELFF.

The genes are TRBV5-4 and TRBJ2-5; D ambiguous. Germline CDR1 reads SGHNT; CDR2 reads YYREEE (reference sequence). The CDR3 covers 12 residues. Between the trimmed V and J ends, which lost 3 bases and 3 bases, there was a span of 6 bases. CDR3 in DNA: TGTGCCAGCAGCTCCCTCGAAGAGACCCAGTACTTC. Translating gives CASSSLEETQYF.

The V gene is TRBV7-3, the J gene TRBJ2-1; 7 bases map to TRBD1. CDR1 and CDR2 from the germline V gene are SGHTA and FQGTGA. The CDR3 sequence is 15 residues long. Trimming cost V 2 bases and J 9 bases; bases outside gene matches: 10. CDR3 sequence (DNA): TGTGCCAGCAGCTTACAGACAGGGTGGTCGGGTGAGCAGTTCTTC. Encoded protein: CASSLQTGWSGEQFF.

J is TRBJ2-7 and V is TRBV6-5; no clear D gene. This CDR3 has 15 residues. Germline V gene lookup returns CDR1 MNHEY and CDR2 SVGAGI. V was pared by 0 bases and J by 4 bases, with 13 bases between. DNA of the CDR3: TGTGCCAGCAGTTACTCGTCAGGACCCCTTTACGAGCAGTACTTC. As protein: CASSYSSGPLYEQYF.

This rearrangement joins TRBV19 to TRBJ2-1; D may be TRBD1 or TRBD2 (5 bases each). There are 14 residues in the CDR3. V lost 5 bases to trimming and J lost 5 bases, with 13 bases between them. The germline V gene has CDR1 LNHDA and CDR2 SQIVND (reference sequence). This CDR3 reads CASSSPGLHNEQFF. The CDR3 coding sequence is TGTGCCAGTAGTTCCCCGGGGCTCCACAATGAGCAGTTCTTC.